One T cell receptor beta chain is described in this entry. This record comes from a study of T cell repertoires in ileal Crohn's disease. Unmatched junction bases numbered 4, after V lost 3 bases and J lost 1 base. This CDR3 is 16 amino acids long. Germline CDR1 SGDLS, CDR2 YYNGEE. Profiling relied on immunoSEQ multiplex PCR, and the TCRdb table lists in-frame clones only, not all of them. This repertoire shows about 8,200 clones, roughly 80% found once; its top ten account for approximately 8.4%. The rearrangement links TRBV9 to TRBJ2-3; the match to TRBD2 covers 11 bases. This TCR derives from an adult with Crohn's disease. The sequenced sample consisted of ileal tissue. Here the CDR3 reads CASSAPLAGGTDTQYF. CDR3 nucleotide sequence: TGTGCCAGCAGCGCCCCACTAGCGGGGGGCACAGATACGCAGTATTTT.